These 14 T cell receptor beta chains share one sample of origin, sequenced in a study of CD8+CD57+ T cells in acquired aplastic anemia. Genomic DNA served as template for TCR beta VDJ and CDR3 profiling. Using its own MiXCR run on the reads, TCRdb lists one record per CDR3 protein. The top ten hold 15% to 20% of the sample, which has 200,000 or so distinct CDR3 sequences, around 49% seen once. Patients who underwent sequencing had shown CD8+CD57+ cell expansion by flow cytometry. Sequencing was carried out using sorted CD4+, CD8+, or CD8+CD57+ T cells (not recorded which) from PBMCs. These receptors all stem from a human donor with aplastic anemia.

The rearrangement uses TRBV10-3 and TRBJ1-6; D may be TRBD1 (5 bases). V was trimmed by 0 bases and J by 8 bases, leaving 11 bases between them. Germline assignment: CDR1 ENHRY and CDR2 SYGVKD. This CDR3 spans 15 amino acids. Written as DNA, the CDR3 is TGTGCCATCAGTGAGTCAAGGGGATCTGATTCACCCCTCCACTTT. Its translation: CAISESRGSDSPLHF.

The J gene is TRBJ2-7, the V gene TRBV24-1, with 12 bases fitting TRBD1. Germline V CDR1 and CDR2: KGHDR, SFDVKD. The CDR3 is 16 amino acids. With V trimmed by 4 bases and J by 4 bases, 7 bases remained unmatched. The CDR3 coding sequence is TGTGCCACCAGTGACCCCGGGACAGGGGGCGGGTACGAGCAGTACTTC. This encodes CATSDPGTGGGYEQYF.

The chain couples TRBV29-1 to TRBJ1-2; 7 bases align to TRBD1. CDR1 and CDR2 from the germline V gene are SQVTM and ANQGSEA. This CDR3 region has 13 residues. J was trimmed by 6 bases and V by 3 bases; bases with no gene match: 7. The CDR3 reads CSVDETGYHGYTF. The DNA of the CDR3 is TGCAGCGTTGACGAGACAGGGTATCATGGCTACACCTTC. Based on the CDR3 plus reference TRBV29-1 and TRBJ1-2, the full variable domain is SAVISQKPSRDICQRGTSLTIQCQVDSQVTMMFWYRQQPGQSLTLIATANQGSEATYESGFVIDKFPISRPNLTFSTLTVSNMSPEDSSIYLCSVDETGYHGYTFGSGTRLTVV.

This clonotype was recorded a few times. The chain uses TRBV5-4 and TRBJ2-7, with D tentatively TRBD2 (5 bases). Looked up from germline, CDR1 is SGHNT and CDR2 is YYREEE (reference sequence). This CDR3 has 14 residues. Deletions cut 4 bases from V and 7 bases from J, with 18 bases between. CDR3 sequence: CASSPRLDGGEQYF. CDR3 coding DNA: TGTGCCAGCAGCCCCCGCCTGGACGGAGGTGAGCAGTACTTC.

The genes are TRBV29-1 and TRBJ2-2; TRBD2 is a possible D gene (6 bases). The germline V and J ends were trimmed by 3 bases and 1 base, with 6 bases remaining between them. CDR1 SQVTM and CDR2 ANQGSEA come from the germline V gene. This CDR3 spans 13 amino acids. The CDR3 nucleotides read TGCAGCGTTGAGGGGGGGAACACCGGGGAGCTGTTTTTT. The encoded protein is CSVEGGNTGELFF.

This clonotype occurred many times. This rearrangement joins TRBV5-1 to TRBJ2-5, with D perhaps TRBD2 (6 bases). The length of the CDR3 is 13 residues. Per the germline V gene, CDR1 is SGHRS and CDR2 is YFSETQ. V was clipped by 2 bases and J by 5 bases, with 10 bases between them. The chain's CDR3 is CASSFGGSETQYF. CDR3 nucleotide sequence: TGCGCCAGCAGCTTTGGGGGGAGTGAGACCCAGTACTTC.

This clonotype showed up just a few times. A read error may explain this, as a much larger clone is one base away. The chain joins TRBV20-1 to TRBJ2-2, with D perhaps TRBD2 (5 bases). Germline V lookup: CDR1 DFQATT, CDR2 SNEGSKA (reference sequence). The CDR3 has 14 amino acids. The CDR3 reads CSARELSNTGELLF. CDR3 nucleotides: TGCAGTGCTAGGGAGCTCTCGAACACCGGGGAGCTGCTTTTT.

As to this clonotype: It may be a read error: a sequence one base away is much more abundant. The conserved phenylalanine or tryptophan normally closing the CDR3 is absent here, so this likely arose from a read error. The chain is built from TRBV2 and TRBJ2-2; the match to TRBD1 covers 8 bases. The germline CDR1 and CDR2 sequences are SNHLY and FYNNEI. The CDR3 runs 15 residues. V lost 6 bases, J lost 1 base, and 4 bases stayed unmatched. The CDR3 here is CASRPGQVNTGELFL. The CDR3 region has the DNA TGTGCCAGCAGGCCGGGACAGGTGAACACCGGGGAGCTGTTTCTT.

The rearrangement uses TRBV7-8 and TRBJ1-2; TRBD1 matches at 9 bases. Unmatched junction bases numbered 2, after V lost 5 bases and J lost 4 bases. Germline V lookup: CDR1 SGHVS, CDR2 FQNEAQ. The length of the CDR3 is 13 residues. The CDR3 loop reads CASSMDRGYGYTF. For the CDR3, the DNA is TGTGCCAGCAGCATGGACAGGGGCTATGGCTACACCTTC.

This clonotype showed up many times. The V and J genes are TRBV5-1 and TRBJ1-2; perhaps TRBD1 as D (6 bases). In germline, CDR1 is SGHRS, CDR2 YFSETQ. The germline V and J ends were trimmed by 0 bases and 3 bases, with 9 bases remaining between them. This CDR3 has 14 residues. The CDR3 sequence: CASSLESGDYGYTF. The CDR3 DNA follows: TGCGCCAGCAGCTTGGAGTCAGGGGACTATGGCTACACCTTC.

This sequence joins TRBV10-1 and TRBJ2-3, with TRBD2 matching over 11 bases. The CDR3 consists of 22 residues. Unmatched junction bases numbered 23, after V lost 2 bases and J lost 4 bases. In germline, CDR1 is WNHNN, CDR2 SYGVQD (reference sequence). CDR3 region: CASSEVPSTSGGRLGSADTQYF. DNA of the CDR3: TGCGCCAGCAGTGAGGTCCCGTCTACTAGCGGGGGCCGCCTGGGTTCCGCAGATACGCAGTATTTT.

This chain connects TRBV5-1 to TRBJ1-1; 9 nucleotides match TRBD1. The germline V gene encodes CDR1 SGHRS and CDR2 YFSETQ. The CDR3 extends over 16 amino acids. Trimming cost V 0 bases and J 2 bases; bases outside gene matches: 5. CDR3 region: CASSLELGQGNTEAFF. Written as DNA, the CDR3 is TGCGCCAGCAGCTTGGAGTTGGGACAGGGTAACACTGAAGCTTTCTTT.

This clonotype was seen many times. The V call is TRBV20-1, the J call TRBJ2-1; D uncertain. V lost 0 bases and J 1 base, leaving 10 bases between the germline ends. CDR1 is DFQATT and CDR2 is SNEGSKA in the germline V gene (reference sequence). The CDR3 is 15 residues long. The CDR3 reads CSAREVRSSYNEQFF. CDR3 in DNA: TGCAGTGCTAGAGAGGTCAGGTCATCCTACAATGAGCAGTTCTTC.

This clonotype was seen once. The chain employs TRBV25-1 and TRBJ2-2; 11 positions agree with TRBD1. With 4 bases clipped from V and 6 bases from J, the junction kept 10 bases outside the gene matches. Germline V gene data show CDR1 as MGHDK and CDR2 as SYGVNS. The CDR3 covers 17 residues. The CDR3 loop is CASSAISGTGGPGELFF. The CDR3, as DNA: TGTGCCAGCAGTGCGATTTCCGGGACAGGGGGTCCCGGGGAGCTGTTTTTT. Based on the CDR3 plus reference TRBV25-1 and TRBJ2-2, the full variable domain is EADIYQTPRYLVIGTGKKITLECSQTMGHDKMYWYQQDPGMELHLIHYSYGVNSTEKGDLSSESTVSRIRTEHFPLTLESARPSHTSQYLCASSAISGTGGPGELFFGEGSRLTVL.